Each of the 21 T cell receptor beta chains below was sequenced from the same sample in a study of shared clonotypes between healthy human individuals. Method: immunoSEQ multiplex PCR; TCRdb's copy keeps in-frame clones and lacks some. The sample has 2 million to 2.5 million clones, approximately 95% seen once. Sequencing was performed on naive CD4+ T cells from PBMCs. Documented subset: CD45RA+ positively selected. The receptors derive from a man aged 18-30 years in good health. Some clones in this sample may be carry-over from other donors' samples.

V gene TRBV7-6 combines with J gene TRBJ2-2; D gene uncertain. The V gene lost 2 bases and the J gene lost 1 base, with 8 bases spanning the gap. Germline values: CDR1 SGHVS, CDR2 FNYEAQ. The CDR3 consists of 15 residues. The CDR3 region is CASSLIPGNTGELFF. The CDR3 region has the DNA TGTGCCAGCAGCTTAATCCCAGGGAACACCGGGGAGCTGTTTTTT. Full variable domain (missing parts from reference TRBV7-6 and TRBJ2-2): GAGVSQSPRYKVTKRGQDVALRCDPISGHVSLYWYRQALGQGPEFLTYFNYEAQQDKSGLPNDRFSAERPEGSISTLTIQRTEQRDSAMYRCASSLIPGNTGELFFGEGSRLTVL.

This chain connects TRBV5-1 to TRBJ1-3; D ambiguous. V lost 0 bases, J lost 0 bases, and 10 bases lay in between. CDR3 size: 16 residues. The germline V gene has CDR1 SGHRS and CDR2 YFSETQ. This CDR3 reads CASSLEAQLSGNTIYF. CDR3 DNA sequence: TGCGCCAGCAGCTTGGAGGCACAGCTCTCTGGAAACACCATATATTTT.

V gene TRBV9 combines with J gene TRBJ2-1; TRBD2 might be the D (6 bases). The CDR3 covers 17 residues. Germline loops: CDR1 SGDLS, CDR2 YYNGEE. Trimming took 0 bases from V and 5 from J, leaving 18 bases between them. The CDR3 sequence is CASSVGRGRPGNNEQFF. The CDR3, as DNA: TGTGCCAGCAGCGTAGGGAGGGGCAGGCCAGGAAACAATGAGCAGTTCTTC.

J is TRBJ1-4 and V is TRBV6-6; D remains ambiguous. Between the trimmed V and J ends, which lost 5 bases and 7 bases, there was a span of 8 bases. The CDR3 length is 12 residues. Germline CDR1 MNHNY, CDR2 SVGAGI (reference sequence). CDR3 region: CASSPGPEKLFF. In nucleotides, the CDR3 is TGTGCCAGCAGTCCCGGCCCTGAAAAACTGTTTTTT.

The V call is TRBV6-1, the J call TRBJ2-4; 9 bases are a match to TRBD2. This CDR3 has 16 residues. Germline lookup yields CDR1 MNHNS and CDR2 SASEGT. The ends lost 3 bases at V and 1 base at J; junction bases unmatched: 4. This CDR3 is CASSDGLAIAKNIQYF. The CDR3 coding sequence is TGTGCCAGCAGTGACGGACTAGCGATTGCCAAAAACATTCAGTACTTC.

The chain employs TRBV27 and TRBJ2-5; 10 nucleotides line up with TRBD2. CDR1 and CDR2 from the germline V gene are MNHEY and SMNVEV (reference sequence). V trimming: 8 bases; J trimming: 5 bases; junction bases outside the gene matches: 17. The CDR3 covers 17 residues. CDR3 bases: TGTGCCAGCGCGCCCGGGGTGGGGACTAGCGAACGGGAGACCCAGTACTTC. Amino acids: CASAPGVGTSERETQYF.

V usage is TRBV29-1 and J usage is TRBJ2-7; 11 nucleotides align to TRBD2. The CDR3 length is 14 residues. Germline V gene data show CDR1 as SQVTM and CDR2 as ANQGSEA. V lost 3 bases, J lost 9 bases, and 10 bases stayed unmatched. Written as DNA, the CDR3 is TGCAGCGTTGAGGGCCTGACTAGCGGGATACCGCAGTACTTC. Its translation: CSVEGLTSGIPQYF.

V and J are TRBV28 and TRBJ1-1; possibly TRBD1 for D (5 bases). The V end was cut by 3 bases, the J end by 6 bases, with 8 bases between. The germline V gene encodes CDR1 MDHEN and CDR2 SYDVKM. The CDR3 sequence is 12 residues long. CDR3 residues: CASSLGVAEAFF. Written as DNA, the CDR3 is TGTGCCAGCAGTTTGGGGGTGGCTGAAGCTTTCTTT.

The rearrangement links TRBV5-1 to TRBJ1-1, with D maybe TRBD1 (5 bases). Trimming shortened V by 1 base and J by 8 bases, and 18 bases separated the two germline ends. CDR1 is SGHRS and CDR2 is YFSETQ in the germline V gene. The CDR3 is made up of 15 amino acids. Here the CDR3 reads CASSLRDLPGLEAFF. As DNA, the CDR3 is TGCGCCAGCAGCTTGAGGGACCTACCGGGGCTGGAAGCTTTCTTT.

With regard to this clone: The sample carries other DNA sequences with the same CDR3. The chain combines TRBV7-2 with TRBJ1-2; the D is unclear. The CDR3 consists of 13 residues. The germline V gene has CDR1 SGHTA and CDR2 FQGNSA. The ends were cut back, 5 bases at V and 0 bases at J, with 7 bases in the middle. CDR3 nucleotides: TGTGCCAGCAGCCGGCAGTCTAACTATGGCTACACCTTC. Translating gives CASSRQSNYGYTF. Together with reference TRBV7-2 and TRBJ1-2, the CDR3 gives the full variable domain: GAGVSQSPSNKVTEKGKDVELRCDPISGHTALYWYRQSLGQGLEFLIYFQGNSAPDKSGLPSDRFSAERTGGSVSTLTIQRTQQEDSAVYLCASSRQSNYGYTFGSGTRLTVV.

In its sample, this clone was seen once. The CDR3 loop reads CASSFRDRTTYEQYF. In DNA, the CDR3 is TGTGCCAGCAGTTTTCGGGACAGGACTACCTACGAGCAGTACTTC. The chain uses TRBV28 and TRBJ2-7; 8 nucleotides line up with TRBD1. Germline loops: CDR1 MDHEN, CDR2 SYDVKM. Germline trimming cut 3 bases from V and 2 bases from J; bases unmatched to any gene: 6. This CDR3 has 15 residues.

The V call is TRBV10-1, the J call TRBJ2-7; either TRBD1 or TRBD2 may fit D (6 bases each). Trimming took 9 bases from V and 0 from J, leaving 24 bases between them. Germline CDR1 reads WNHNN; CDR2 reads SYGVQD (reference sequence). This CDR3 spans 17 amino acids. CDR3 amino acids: CARSAFKWGANSYEQYF. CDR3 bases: TGCGCCAGGTCAGCATTCAAATGGGGGGCCAACTCCTACGAGCAGTACTTC.

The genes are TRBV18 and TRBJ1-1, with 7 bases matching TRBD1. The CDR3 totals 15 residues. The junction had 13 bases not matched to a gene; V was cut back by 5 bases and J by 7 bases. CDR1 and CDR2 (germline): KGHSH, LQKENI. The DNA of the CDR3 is TGTGCCAGCTCAACGGACAGGATTCCCATGAGTGAAGCTTTCTTT. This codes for CASSTDRIPMSEAFF.

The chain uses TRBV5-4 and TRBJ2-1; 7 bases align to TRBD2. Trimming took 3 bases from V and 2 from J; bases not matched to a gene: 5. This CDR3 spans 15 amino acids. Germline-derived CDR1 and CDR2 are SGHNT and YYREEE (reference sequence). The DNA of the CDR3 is TGTGCCAGCAGCTCCGGACTAGTAACCTACAATGAGCAGTTCTTC. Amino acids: CASSSGLVTYNEQFF.

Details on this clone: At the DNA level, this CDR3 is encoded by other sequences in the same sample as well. The CDR3 is CASSLWAGGTYEQYF. The DNA of the CDR3 is TGTGCCAGCAGTTTATGGGCCGGCGGTACCTACGAGCAGTACTTC. The chain couples TRBV28 to TRBJ2-7; no clear D gene. Trimming shortened V by 0 bases and J by 2 bases, and 11 bases separated the two germline ends. The CDR3 sequence is 15 residues long. Germline values: CDR1 MDHEN, CDR2 SYDVKM.

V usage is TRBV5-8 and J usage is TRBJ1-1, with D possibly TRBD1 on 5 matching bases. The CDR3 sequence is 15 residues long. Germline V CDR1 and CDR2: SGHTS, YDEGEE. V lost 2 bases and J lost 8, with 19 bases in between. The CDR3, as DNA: TGTGCCAGCAGCTTCGCGTTCGTGGGGAACAGGGAAGCTTTCTTT. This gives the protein CASSFAFVGNREAFF.

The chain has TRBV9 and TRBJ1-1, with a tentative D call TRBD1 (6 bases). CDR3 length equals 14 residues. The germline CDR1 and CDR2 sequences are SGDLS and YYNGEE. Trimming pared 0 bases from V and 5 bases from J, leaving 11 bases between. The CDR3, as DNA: TGTGCCAGCAGCGTAGTGGGGGCAGGGACTGAAGCTTTCTTT. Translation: CASSVVGAGTEAFF.

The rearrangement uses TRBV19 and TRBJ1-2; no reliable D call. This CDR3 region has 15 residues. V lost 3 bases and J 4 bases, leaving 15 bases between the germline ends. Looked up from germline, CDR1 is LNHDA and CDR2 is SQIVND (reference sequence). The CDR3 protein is CASSINGLRGYGYTF. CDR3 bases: TGTGCCAGTAGTATTAACGGGCTAAGAGGCTATGGCTACACCTTC.

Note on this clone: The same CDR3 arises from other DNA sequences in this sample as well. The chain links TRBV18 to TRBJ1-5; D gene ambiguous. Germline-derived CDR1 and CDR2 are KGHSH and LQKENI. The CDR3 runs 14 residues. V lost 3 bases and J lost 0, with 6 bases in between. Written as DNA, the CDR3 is TGTGCCAGCTCACCTTTGAATAGCAATCAGCCCCAGCATTTT. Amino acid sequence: CASSPLNSNQPQHF. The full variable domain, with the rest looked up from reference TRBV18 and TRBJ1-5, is NAGVMQNPRHLVRRRGQEARLRCSPMKGHSHVYWYRQLPEEGLKFMVYLQKENIIDESGMPKERFSAEFPKEGPSILRIQQVVRGDSAAYFCASSPLNSNQPQHFGDGTRLSIL.

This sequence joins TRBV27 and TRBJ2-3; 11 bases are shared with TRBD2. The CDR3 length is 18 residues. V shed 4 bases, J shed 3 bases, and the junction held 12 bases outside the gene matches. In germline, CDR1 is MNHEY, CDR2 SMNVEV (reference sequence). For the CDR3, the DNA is TGTGCCAGCAGTTGGGGTCCCTATAGCGGGAGGGCGACAGATACGCAGTATTTT. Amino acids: CASSWGPYSGRATDTQYF.

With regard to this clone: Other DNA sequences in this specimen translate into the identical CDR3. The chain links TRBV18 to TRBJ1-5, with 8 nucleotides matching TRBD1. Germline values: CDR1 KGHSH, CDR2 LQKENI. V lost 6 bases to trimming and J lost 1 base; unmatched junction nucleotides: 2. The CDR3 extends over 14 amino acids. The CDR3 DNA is TGTGCCAGCTCCCGACAGGGGAGCAATCAGCCCCAGCATTTT. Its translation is CASSRQGSNQPQHF.